This T cell receptor (beta chain) was found in a study of shared clonotypes between healthy human individuals. Germline loops: CDR1 WNHNN, CDR2 SYGVQD (reference sequence). The CDR3 covers 15 residues. Trimming took 0 bases from V and 3 from J; bases not matched to a gene: 3. Notes on this clone: Other DNA sequences from this sample encode an identical CDR3 as well.

Clones were read by immunoSEQ multiplex PCR, and TCRdb kept only the in-frame ones, dropping some. Of under 1,100,000 clones listed, around 76% are singletons. Material: memory CD4+ T cells sorted from blood. Subset described: CD45RA-negative fraction. The chain has TRBV10-1 and TRBJ2-3, with 7 bases identical to TRBD2. The TCR comes from a man between 18 and 29 years old in good health. This chain's CDR3 is CASSESAGPTDTQYF. For the CDR3, the DNA is TGCGCCAGCAGTGAGTCAGCGGGGCCTACAGATACGCAGTATTTT.